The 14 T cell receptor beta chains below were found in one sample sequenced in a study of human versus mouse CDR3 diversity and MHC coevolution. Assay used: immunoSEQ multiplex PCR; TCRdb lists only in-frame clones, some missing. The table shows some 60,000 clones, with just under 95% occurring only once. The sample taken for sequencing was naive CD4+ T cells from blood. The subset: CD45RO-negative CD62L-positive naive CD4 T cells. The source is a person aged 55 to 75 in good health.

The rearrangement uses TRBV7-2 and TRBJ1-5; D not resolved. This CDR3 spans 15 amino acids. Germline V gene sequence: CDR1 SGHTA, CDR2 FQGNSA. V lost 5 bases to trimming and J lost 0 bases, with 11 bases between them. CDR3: CASSIGSYSNQPQHF. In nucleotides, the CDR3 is TGTGCCAGCAGCATAGGGAGTTATAGCAATCAGCCCCAGCATTTT. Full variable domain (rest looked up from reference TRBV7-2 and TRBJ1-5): GAGVSQSPSNKVTEKGKDVELRCDPISGHTALYWYRQSLGQGLEFLIYFQGNSAPDKSGLPSDRFSAERTGGSVSTLTIQRTQQEDSAVYLCASSIGSYSNQPQHFGDGTRLSIL.

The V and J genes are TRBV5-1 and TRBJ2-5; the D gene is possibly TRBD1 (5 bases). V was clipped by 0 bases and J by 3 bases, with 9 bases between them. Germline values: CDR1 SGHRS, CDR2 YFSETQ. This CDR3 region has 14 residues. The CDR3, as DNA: TGCGCCAGCAGCTTGGGGACAAGCAAAGAGACCCAGTACTTC. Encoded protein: CASSLGTSKETQYF.

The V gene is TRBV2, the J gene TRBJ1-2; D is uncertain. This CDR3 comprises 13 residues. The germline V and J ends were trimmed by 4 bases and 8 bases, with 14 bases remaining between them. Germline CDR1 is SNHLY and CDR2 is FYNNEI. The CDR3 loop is CASSVRVSGGYTF. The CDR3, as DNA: TGTGCCAGCAGTGTGAGGGTATCGGGGGGCTACACCTTC. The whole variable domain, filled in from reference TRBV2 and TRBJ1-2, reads EPEVTQTPSHQVTQMGQEVILRCVPISNHLYFYWYRQILGQKVEFLVSFYNNEISEKSEIFDDQFSVERPDGSNFTLKIRSTKLEDSAMYFCASSVRVSGGYTFGSGTRLTVV.

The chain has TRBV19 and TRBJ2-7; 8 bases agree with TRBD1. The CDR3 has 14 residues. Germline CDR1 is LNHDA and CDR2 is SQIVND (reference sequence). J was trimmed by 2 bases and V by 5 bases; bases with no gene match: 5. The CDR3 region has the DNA TGTGCCAGTAGTCTAGGACAGGGCCCCTACGAGCAGTACTTC. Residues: CASSLGQGPYEQYF.

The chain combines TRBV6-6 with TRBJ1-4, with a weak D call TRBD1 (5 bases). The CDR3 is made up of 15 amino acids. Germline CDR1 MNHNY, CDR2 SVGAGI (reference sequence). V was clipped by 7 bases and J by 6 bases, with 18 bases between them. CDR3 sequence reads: CASKRDPRGHEKLFF. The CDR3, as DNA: TGTGCCAGCAAGAGAGACCCTAGGGGCCATGAAAAACTGTTTTTT.

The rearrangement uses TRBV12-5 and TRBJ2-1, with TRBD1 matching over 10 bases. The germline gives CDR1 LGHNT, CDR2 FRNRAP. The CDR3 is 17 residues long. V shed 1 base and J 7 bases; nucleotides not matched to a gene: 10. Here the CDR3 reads CASGLGTGTGAGNEQFF. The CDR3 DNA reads TGTGCTAGTGGTTTGGGGACCGGGACAGGGGCGGGGAATGAGCAGTTCTTC.

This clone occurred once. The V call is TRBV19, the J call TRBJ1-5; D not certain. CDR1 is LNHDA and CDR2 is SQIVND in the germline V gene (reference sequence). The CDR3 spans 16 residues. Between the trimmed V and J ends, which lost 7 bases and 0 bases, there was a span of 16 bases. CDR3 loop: CASIKNTEYSNQPQHF. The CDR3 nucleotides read TGTGCCAGTATAAAAAACACAGAATATAGCAATCAGCCCCAGCATTTT.

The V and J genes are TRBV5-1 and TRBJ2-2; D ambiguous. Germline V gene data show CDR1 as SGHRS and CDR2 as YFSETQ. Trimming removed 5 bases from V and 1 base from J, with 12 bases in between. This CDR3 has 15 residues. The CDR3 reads CASRKPGLNTGELFF. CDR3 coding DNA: TGCGCCAGCAGGAAACCAGGCTTGAACACCGGGGAGCTGTTTTTT.

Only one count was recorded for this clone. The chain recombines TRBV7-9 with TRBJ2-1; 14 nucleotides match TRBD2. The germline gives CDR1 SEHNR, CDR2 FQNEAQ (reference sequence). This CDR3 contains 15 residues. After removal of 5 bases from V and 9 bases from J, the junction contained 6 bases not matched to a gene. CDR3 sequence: CASSPGLAGGTEQFF. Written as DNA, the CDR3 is TGTGCCAGCAGCCCAGGACTAGCGGGAGGTACTGAGCAGTTCTTC.

CDR3 region: CASSFLLAGLGDTQYF. DNA of the CDR3: TGTGCCAGCAGCTTCCTCCTAGCGGGACTCGGAGATACGCAGTATTTT. V usage is TRBV11-2 and J usage is TRBJ2-3, with 9 bases fitting TRBD2. The CDR3 covers 16 residues. The germline gives CDR1 SGHAT, CDR2 FQNNGV. The ends lost 3 bases at V and 5 bases at J; junction bases unmatched: 9.

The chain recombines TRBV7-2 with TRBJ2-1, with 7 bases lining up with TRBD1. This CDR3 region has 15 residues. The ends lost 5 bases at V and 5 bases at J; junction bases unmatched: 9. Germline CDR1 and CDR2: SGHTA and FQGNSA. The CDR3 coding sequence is TGTGCCAGCAGCACGGGACAGTCCGGGGACAATGAGCAGTTCTTC. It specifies CASSTGQSGDNEQFF.

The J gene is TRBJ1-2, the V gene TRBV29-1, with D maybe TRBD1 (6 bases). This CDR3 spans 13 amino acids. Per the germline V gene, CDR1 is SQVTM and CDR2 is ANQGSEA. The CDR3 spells CSFNRVSNYGYTF. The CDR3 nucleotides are TGCAGTTTCAACAGGGTTTCCAACTATGGCTACACCTTC.

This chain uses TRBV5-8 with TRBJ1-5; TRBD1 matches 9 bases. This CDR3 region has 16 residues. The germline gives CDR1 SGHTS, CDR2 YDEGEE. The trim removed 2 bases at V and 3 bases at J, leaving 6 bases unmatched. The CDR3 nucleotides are TGTGCCAGCAGCTTAATGGGGACAGGGTTCAATCAGCCCCAGCATTTT. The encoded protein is CASSLMGTGFNQPQHF.

CDR3 protein: CASKTYWRDTEAFF. CDR3 bases: TGTGCCAGCAAGACTTATTGGAGGGACACTGAAGCTTTCTTT. V and J are TRBV2 and TRBJ1-1, with D hard to call. From germline, CDR1 is SNHLY and CDR2 FYNNEI. V was trimmed by 7 bases and J by 3 bases, leaving 15 bases between them. The CDR3 length is 14 residues.